This section outlines one TCR beta chain sequence together with its context. No antigen is known for it. The CDR3 is made up of 15 amino acids. The ends were cut back, 2 bases at V and 7 bases at J, with 14 bases in the middle. Germline V gene data show CDR1 as LNHDA and CDR2 as SQIVND (reference sequence). The data were taken from a study of regulatory dendritic cells for organ transplantation. Study conclusions and caveats: Regulatory dendritic cells appeared to expand memory CD8+ clones less than mature ones. Alloreactive memory CD8+ T cell pools varied considerably between individuals.

The table came from immunoSEQ multiplex PCR; TCRdb's copy has only in-frame clones and leaves some out. The table has fewer than 40,000 clones, about 88% seen once. FACS sorted CD4+ or CD8+ T cells into CD45RA+ naive and CD45RO+ memory. The sequence was obtained from a human donor in good health. V and J are TRBV19 and TRBJ1-4; unclear D gene. Sequences were obtained from naive CD4+ T cells from blood. Subset described: CD45RA+ naive T cells. CDR3 protein: CASSIPSVRSEKLFF. CDR3 DNA sequence: TGTGCCAGTAGTATACCCTCAGTTCGAAGTGAAAAACTGTTTTTT.